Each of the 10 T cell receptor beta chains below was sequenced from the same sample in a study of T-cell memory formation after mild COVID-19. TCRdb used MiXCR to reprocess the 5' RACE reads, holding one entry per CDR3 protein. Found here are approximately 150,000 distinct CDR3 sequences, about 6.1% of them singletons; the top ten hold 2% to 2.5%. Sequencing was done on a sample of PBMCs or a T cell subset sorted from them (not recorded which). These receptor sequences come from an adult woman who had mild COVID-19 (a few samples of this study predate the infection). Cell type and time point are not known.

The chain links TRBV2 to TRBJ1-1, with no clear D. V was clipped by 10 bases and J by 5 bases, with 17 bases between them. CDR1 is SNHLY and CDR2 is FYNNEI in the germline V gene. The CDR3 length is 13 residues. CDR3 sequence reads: CATSFLPGTEAFF. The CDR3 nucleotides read TGTGCCACTTCCTTTCTTCCGGGGACTGAAGCTTTCTTT.

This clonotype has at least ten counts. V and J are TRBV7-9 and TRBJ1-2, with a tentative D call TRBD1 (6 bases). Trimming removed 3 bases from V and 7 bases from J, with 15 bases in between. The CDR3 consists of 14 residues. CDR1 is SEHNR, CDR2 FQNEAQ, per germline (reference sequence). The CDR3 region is CASSFVGGLGGYTF. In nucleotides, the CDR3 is TGTGCCAGCAGCTTTGTCGGGGGCTTAGGTGGCTACACCTTC.

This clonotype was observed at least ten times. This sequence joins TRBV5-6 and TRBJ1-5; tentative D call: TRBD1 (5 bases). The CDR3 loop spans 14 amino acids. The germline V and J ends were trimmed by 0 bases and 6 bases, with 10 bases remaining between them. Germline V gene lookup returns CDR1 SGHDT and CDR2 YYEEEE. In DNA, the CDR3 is TGTGCCAGCAGCTTGGGGGACGCGCTTCAGCCCCAGCATTTT. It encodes CASSLGDALQPQHF.

The CDR3 here is CASSLPQGTGADIQYF. In DNA form, the CDR3 reads TGCGCCAGCAGCTTGCCCCAGGGAACGGGGGCAGACATTCAGTACTTC. The genes are TRBV5-1 and TRBJ2-4; D could derive from TRBD1 or TRBD2 (6 bases each). The CDR3 consists of 16 residues. Per the germline V gene, CDR1 is SGHRS and CDR2 is YFSETQ. Trimming left V 1 base short and J 8 bases short, with 19 bases between.

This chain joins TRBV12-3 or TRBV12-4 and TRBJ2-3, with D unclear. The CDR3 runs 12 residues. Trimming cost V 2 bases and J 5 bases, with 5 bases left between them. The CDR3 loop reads CASSLILDTQYF. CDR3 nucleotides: TGTGCCAGCAGTTTAATCTTAGATACGCAGTATTTT.

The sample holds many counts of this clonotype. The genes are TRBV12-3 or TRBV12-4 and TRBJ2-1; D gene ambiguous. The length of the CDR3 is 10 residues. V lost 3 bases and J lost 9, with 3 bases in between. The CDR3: CASSFSEQFF. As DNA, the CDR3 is TGTGCCAGCAGTTTTAGTGAGCAGTTCTTC.

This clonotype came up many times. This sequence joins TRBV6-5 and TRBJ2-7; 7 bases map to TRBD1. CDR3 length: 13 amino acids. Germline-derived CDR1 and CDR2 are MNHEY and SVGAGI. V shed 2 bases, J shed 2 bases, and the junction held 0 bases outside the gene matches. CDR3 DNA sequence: TGTGCCAGCAGTTACAGGGGGCCCTACGAGCAGTACTTC. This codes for CASSYRGPYEQYF.

The DNA of the CDR3 is TGCGCCAGCAGCCAGGGCAGGGGAAATGAGCAGTTCTTC. The encoded protein is CASSQGRGNEQFF. The V and J genes are TRBV5-1 and TRBJ2-1; the D gene is possibly TRBD1 (6 bases). CDR3 length equals 13 residues. The V gene's germline CDR1 is SGHRS and CDR2 YFSETQ. The germline V and J ends were trimmed by 4 bases and 7 bases, with 12 bases remaining between them.

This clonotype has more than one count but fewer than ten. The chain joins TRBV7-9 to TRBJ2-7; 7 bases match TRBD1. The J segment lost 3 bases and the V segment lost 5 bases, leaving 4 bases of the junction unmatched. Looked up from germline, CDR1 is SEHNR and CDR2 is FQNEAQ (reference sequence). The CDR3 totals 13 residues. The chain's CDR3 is CASSPGQFYEQYF. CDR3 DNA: TGTGCCAGCAGCCCGGGACAGTTCTACGAGCAGTACTTC.

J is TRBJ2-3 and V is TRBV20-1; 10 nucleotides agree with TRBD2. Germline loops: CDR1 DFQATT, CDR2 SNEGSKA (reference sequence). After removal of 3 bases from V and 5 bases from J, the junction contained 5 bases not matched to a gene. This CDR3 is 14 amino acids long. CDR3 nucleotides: TGCAGTGCTAGGAAGGGACTAGCGCTAGATACGCAGTATTTT. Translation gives CSARKGLALDTQYF.